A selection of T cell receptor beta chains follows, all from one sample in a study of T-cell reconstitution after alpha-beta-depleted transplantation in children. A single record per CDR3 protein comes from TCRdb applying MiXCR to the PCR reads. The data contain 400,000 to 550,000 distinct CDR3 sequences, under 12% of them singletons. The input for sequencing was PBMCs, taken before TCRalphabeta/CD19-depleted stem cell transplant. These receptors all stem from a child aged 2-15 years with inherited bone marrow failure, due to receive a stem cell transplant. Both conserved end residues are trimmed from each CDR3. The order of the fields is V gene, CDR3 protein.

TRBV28,ASSQGFQETQY
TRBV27,ASSPTRDRGLEQY
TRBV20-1,SARDRAGFIGQF
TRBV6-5,ASSYPGQGTEAF
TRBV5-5,ASSPTPGVDYGYT
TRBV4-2,ASSRTTGYPYEQY
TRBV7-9,ANQTGGIGELF
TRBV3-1,ASCQGRTTSRRNEQF
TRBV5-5,ASSDGTSDHNEQF
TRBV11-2,ASSSGLVGGETQY
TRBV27,ASSLSIPLTGSSYNEQF
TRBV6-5,ASSYIAGVDTGELF
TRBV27,ASSLSRHNTGELF
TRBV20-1,SARLVFEQF
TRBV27,ASSFGSSGLQETQY
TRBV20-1,SARSGATGELF
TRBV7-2,ASSQTREETQY
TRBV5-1,ASSLFPDLDIQY
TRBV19,ASTTRLAGLHNEQF
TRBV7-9,ASSSKDRGGETQY
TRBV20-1,SARWGGGVSYEQY
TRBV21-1,ASSKGGLAGSSYEQY
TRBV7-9,ASSLVGLGANVLT
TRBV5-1,ASSFFRGYNEQF
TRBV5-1,ASALTRAQETQY
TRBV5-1,ASSLETGVTDTQY
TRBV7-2,ASSLSGVRGPYEQY
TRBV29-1,SHTTDRNNEQF
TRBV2,ASSGAGGNIQY
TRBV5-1,ASSWYDNTEAF
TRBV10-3,AISVWEFQETQY
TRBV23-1,ASSCSGVCTDTQY
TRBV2,ASSPLDAYGGTDTQY
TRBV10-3,AIRGGLTGNEQY
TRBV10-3,AISESTLGRNDQF
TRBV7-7,ASSRTGQGTDTQY
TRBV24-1,ATSRKNQPQH
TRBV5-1,ASSLVGRALSYEQY
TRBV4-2,ASSQGARSGRETQY
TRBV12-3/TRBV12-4,ASSRGGQGYQPQH
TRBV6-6,ASMGGEGAQY
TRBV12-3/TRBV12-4,ASSPWTGDYNEQF
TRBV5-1,ASSLVPGDRYEQY
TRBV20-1,SASGLAAAYNEQF
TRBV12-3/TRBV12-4,ASSRRTGNNTGELF
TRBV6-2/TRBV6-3,AKRPSRATETQY
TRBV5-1,ASSFPTSGSRYNEQF
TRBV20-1,SARARDRGYEQY
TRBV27,ASFPIPPTRDEQF
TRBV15,ATSRGRQPQH
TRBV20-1,SASSPAGVKMTQY
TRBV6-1,ASTGRVIPSTDTQY
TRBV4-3,ASSQDLSPISYEQY
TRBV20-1,SASPYNEQF
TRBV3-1,ASSQSPEGEQY
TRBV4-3,ASSQDIGGYSYEQY
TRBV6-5,ASSYLLSNEQF
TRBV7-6,ASSLGQESNQPQH
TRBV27,ASREFKARTGGDEQY